These T cell receptor beta chains were read from a single sample in a study of cytomegalovirus exposure and HLA in healthy donors. TCRdb's copy holds only in-frame clones and misses some; the assay was immunoSEQ multiplex PCR. Of 65,000 to 85,000 clones detected, 10% appear once; the ten largest clones hold around 26%. What was sequenced was PBMCs. The receptor set was obtained from a man in his 60s in good health and CMV-seropositive. Each CDR3 is given with its conserved first and last residue. D genes are given only for firm matches. Clone sizes are given selectively: once, few, many, or a class where the clone is expanded.

abundance	d_gene	v_gene	j_gene	CDR3nt	CDR3aa
few	NA	TRBV29-1	TRBJ2-5	TGCAGCGTTGAACGGGCGGGGCCCCAAGAGACCCAGTACTTC	CSVERAGPQETQYF
few	NA	TRBV5-1	TRBJ2-1	TGCGCCAGCAGGCAGAGGGGGAATGAGCAGTTCTTC	CASRQRGNEQFF
few	NA	TRBV5-4	TRBJ1-1	TGTGCCAGCAGCCTAGGGGTCACTGAAGCTTTCTTT	CASSLGVTEAFF
NA	TRBD1	TRBV9	TRBJ2-1	TGTGCCAGCAGCGTATTCCAGGGGGCAGGTGGCAATGAGCAGTTCTTC	CASSVFQGAGGNEQFF
NA	NA	TRBV11-2	TRBJ1-2	TGTGCCAGCAGCTTAGGCCAGGGTCGCTATGGCTACACCTTC	CASSLGQGRYGYTF
few	TRBD1	TRBV6-6	TRBJ2-6	TGTGCCGGCACAGGGGGAACGGCTGGGGCCAACGTCCTGACTTTC	CAGTGGTAGANVLTF
few	TRBD1	TRBV7-8	TRBJ1-5	TGTGCCAGCAGCCTCGGGACAGGGGGTTTGAATCAGCCCCAGCATTTT	CASSLGTGGLNQPQHF
NA	TRBD2	TRBV10-2	TRBJ2-3	TGCGCCAGCAGTGATATCGGACTAGTCCCAGATACGCAGTATTTT	CASSDIGLVPDTQYF
NA	TRBD1	TRBV5-8	TRBJ1-5	TGTGCCAGCAGCGTGTCCAGGGGGCTAGGATCGAGCAATCAGCCCCAGCATTTT	CASSVSRGLGSSNQPQHF
NA	TRBD1	TRBV6-6	TRBJ1-6	TGTGCCAGCAGTCGACGGGACAGGGATAATTCACCCCTCCACTTT	CASSRRDRDNSPLHF
few	NA	TRBV9	TRBJ2-7	TGTGCCAGCAGCGTAACTAACTCCTACGAGCAGTACTTC	CASSVTNSYEQYF
few	TRBD1	TRBV5-1	TRBJ1-6	TGCGCCAGCAGCTTGCTTGGACAGGGACATGATTCACCCCTCCACTTT	CASSLLGQGHDSPLHF
NA	TRBD2	TRBV19	TRBJ2-2	TGTGCCAGTAGTACTAGCGGGGGCGGGGAGCTGTTTTTT	CASSTSGGGELFF
few	NA	TRBV19	TRBJ1-6	TGTGCCAGTAGTCCCGGGAGTAGAAGTTCACCCCTCCACTTT	CASSPGSRSSPLHF
few	NA	TRBV28	TRBJ1-4	TGTGCCAGCAGTTCGTCAGGGCCAACTAATGAAAAACTGTTTTTT	CASSSSGPTNEKLFF
NA	NA	TRBV7-8	TRBJ1-2	TGTGCCAGCAGCCGATCCGGGACTAATGGCTACACCTTC	CASSRSGTNGYTF
few	TRBD1	TRBV4-1	TRBJ1-5	TGCGCCAGCAGCCACGGACAGGGGGCTCAGCCCCAGCATTTT	CASSHGQGAQPQHF
NA	TRBD1	TRBV28	TRBJ2-5	TGTGCCAGCAGTTCCCAGGGGGCGAGGCAAGAGACCCAGTACTTC	CASSSQGARQETQYF